This T cell receptor (beta chain) derives from a study of cytomegalovirus exposure and HLA in healthy donors. The ends lost 4 bases at V and 1 base at J; junction bases unmatched: 4. CDR3 length: 16 amino acids. From germline, CDR1 is SGHDT and CDR2 YYEEEE. Sequencing was performed with immunoSEQ multiplex PCR; in TCRdb, only in-frame clones are kept and a portion is missing. Of fewer than 150,000 clones listed, approximately 90% were seen once; the top ten hold about 4.2%. The V gene is TRBV5-6, the J gene TRBJ2-2; 10 bases match TRBD1. Input material: PBMCs. The receptor was derived from a man aged 18 to 29 in good health and CMV-seropositive. The CDR3 nucleotides are TGTGCCAGCAGCATCGGACAGGGGGTGAACACCGGGGAGCTGTTTTTT. It specifies CASSIGQGVNTGELFF.